This T cell receptor beta chain is drawn from a study of T cell responses to AZD1222 COVID-19 vaccine. Pooled together were second doses at about 4 or about 12 weeks. General study points: At baseline, seropositivity was found in only six or seven AZD1222 recipients. Repertoire sampling happened only post peak T cell response. The donor cohort was predominantly white British with a female majority, and clonal diversity may have been underestimated.

As regards this clone: The antigen is not known.

Assay used: immunoSEQ multiplex PCR; TCRdb lists only in-frame clones, some missing. Among about 160,000 clones listed, 92% were seen once. The CDR3 extends over 15 amino acids. The V end was cut by 9 bases, the J end by 4 bases, with 19 bases between. Per the germline V gene, CDR1 is MNHEY and CDR2 is SVGAGI. This clonotype was obtained from an adult who received the AZD1222 COVID-19 vaccine. The input for sequencing was peripheral blood, taken 28 days after the second AZD1222 dose. The chain couples TRBV6-5 to TRBJ1-5; tentatively, D is TRBD1 (5 bases). CDR3 loop: CASEGGWTLNQPQHF. CDR3 bases: TGTGCCAGTGAGGGTGGTTGGACACTTAATCAGCCCCAGCATTTT.